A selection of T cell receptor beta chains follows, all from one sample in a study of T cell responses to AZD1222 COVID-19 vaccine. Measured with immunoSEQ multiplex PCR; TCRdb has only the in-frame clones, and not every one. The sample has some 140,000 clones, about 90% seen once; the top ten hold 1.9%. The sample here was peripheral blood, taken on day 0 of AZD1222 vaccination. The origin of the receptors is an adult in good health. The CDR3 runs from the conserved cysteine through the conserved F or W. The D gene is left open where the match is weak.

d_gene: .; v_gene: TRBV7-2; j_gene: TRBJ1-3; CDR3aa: CASSLHRSGNTIYF
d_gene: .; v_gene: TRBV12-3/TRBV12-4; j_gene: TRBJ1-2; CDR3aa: CASSPREGGYTF
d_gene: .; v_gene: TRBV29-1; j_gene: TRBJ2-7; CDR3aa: CSVEGLGSYEQYF
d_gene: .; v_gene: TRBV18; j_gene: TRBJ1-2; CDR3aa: CASSPPERGGYGYTF
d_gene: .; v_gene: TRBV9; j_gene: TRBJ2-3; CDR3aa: CASSVPGLLSTDTQYF
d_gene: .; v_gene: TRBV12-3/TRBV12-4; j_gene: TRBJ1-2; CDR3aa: CASSSAGNYGYTF
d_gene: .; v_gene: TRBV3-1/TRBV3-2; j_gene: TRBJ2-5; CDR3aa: CASSPEAGRVLETQYF
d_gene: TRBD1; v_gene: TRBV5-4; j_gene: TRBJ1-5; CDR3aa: CARRDRLNQPQHF
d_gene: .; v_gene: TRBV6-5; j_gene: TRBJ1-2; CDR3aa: CASSIKDGYTF
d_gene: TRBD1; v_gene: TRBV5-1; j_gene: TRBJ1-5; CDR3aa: CASSWGDRSQPQHF
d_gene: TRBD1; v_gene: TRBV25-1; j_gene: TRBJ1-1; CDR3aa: CASVRQGPNTEAFF
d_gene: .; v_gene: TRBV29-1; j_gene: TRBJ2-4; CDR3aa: CSVEDLWAKNIQYF
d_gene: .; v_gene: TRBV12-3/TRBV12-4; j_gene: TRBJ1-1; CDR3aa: CASSLGIAEAFF
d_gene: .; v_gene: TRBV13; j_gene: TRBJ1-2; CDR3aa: CASSSGNYGYTF
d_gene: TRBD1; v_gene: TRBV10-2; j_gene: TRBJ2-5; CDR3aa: CASRPGQGRETQYF
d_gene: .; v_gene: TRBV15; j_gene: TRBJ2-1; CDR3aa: CATSAAGGFNEQFF
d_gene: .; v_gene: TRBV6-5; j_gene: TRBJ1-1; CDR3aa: CASSYFTNTEAFF
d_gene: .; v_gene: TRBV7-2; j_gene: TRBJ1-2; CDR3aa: CASSLGTDYGYTF
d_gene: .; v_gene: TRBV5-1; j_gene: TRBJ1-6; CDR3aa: CASSLNSVSSYNSPLHF
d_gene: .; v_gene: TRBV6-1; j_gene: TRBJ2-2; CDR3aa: CASSEAPPRSGEPNTGELFF
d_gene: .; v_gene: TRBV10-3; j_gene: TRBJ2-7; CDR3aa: CAISEVMGGYEQYF
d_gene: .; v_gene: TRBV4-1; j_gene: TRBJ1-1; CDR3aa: CASSQDGFQAFF